This T cell receptor beta chain was identified in a study of blood T cells in healthy people across ages. Whole-study results and caveats: TCR beta diversity per million T cells fell roughly linearly with age. Greater diversity and more naive CD4+ cells were seen in long-lived donors than in aged donors.

Together with a sample-barcoded 5' primer, a J-beta primer mix was included in a second PCR lasting about 6 to 11 cycles. Per-sample output comprised a minimum of 2.5 million paired-end reads containing CDR3. TCRdb reprocessed the 5' RACE reads with MiXCR, giving one entry per CDR3 protein. The profile shows 750,000 or so distinct CDR3 sequences, 25% of them singletons. This clonotype was recorded a few times. Its specificity is unknown. The CDR3 consists of 17 residues. The trim removed 5 bases at V and 3 bases at J, leaving 10 bases unmatched. The germline V gene encodes CDR1 SEHNR and CDR2 FQNEAQ (reference sequence). This sample was shared with a second study, whose subject was T cells of mothers and their children. From that second work: Comparable shaping of TCR recombination output by thymic selection was observed in related and unrelated pairs.

This chain links TRBV7-9 with TRBJ2-7, with 13 bases that match TRBD2. The sequenced material came from blood. This clonotype was obtained from a boy between 5 and 17 years old in good health. Here the CDR3 reads CASSPGLAGEIYYEQYF. CDR3 coding DNA: TGTGCCAGCAGCCCAGGACTAGCGGGGGAGATCTACTACGAGCAGTACTTC.